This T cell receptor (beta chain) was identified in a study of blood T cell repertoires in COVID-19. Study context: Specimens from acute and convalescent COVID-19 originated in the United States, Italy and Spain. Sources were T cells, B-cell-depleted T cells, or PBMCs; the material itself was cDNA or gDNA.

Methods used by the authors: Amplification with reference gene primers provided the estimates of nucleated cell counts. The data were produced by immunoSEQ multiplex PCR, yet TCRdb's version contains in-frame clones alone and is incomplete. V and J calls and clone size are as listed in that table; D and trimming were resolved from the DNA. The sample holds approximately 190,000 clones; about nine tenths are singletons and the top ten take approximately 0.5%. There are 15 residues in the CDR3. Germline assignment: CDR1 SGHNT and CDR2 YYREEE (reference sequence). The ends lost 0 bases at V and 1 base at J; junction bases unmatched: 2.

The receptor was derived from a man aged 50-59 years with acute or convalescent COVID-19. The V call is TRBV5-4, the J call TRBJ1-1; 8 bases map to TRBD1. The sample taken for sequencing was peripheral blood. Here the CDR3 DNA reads TGTGCCAGCAGCTTGGGCGGACAGGGGAACACTGAAGCTTTCTTT. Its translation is CASSLGGQGNTEAFF.